A selection of T cell receptor beta chains follows, all from one sample in a study of identical twins. One entry per CDR3 protein results from TCRdb running MiXCR on the 5' RACE reads. The table includes under 900,000 distinct CDR3 sequences, around a sixth detected once. The data also belong to a second study, concerning T cells expressing NK-cell markers.

What was sequenced was PBMCs. The origin of the receptors is a woman aged 18-29 years in good health. Each CDR3 is given with its conserved first and last residue. D genes are given only for firm matches. Expanded clones get a size class; other rows say once, few or many, or leave the size out.

j_call	v_call	d_call	clone_size	cdr3_nt	cdr3_aa
TRBJ2-3	TRBV24-1	-	few	TGTGCCACCAGTGATTCCCTGCAGGCGGCAGATACGCAGTATTTT	CATSDSLQAADTQYF
TRBJ1-1	TRBV12-5	TRBD1	-	TGTGCTAGTGGAACAGGGGGTTGGACTGAAGCTTTCTTT	CASGTGGWTEAFF
TRBJ2-1	TRBV20-1	TRBD2	few	TGCAGTGCGCAAGCGACTAGCGGAGACCCCTACAATGAGCAGTTCTTC	CSAQATSGDPYNEQFF
TRBJ1-1	TRBV10-3	-	few	TGTGCCACCAAGGGGGAGGTCCGCGGCACTGAAGCTTTCTTT	CATKGEVRGTEAFF
TRBJ2-1	TRBV20-1	-	few	TGCAGTGCTAATAGCGTACGCTCCTACAATGAGCAGTTCTTC	CSANSVRSYNEQFF
TRBJ2-7	TRBV7-2	-	many	TGTGCCAGCGGCACCTCCTACGAGCAGTACTTC	CASGTSYEQYF
TRBJ2-7	TRBV12-3/TRBV12-4	-	-	TGTGCCAGCAGTCACATGATACTAGGCAGCTCCTACGAGCAGTACTTC	CASSHMILGSSYEQYF
TRBJ2-3	TRBV27	-	-	TGTGCCAGCAGTTTATACCGGGGACGGAGCACAGATACGCAGTATTTT	CASSLYRGRSTDTQYF
TRBJ2-5	TRBV12-3/TRBV12-4	TRBD2	few	TGTGCCAGCAGTTTCCAACTCGGTAGCGGGGGGGATCAAGACCAGTACTTC	CASSFQLGSGGDQDQYF
TRBJ2-3	TRBV20-1	-	-	TGCAGTGCTATCTTTAGGACATTCGGCACAGATACGCAGTATTTT	CSAIFRTFGTDTQYF
TRBJ2-1	TRBV3-1	TRBD2	few	TGTGCCAGCAGCCAATCCTCCCGATCCGGGACTAGCGGGAGGGCGAGGGGTGAGCAGTTCTTC	CASSQSSRSGTSGRARGEQFF
TRBJ2-7	TRBV7-9	-	-	TGTGCCAGCAGCTTTCTAGGCCAGGGAGTTTACGAGCAGTACTTC	CASSFLGQGVYEQYF
TRBJ1-1	TRBV2	-	-	TGTGCCAGCAAGGCCGGAAGTACTGAAGCTTTCTTT	CASKAGSTEAFF
TRBJ2-1	TRBV20-1	TRBD2	few	TGCAGTGCTAGAGTCTCGGTAGCGGGAGGCTACAATGAGCAGTTCTTC	CSARVSVAGGYNEQFF
TRBJ2-7	TRBV9	-	few	TGTGCCAGCAGCGTAGAGGAGGGGGCCTCCTACGAGCAGTACTTC	CASSVEEGASYEQYF
TRBJ2-7	TRBV12-3/TRBV12-4	-	many	TGTGCCAGCAGCTCCCTTACTTTCGGACGCTCCTACGAGCAGTACTTC	CASSSLTFGRSYEQYF
TRBJ2-5	TRBV7-9	TRBD1	-	TGTGCCAGCAGCGACAGGGGAGTGGAGACCCAGTACTTC	CASSDRGVETQYF
TRBJ2-5	TRBV5-1	-	-	TGCGCCAGCAGCTTCGGGGCCATCCAAGAGACCCAGTACTTC	CASSFGAIQETQYF
TRBJ2-7	TRBV5-5	TRBD1	few	TGTGCCAGCAGCTTGGCGGGGACAGGGGACTACGAGCAGTACTTC	CASSLAGTGDYEQYF
TRBJ2-1	TRBV10-3	TRBD2	few	TGTGCCATCAGTGACCTGGGGACTAGCGGGGGTCCCTACAATGAGCAGTTCTTC	CAISDLGTSGGPYNEQFF